The entry that follows covers one TCR beta chain sequence. The antigen it recognizes is unknown. Nothing much larger sits one base from this clone, and base qualities are not available. This sample is part of a study of cytomegalovirus exposure and HLA in healthy donors (dated 2017 in TCRdb). Background for the entire study: According to a later analysis, the approximately 120 validation repertoires were produced on the same platform as the 600 to 850 repertoires of the first cohort. The study aimed to test whether cataloging public T cell receptors could reveal signatures of past pathogen exposure. Along with the roughly 700-subject first cohort, a separate validation cohort of over a hundred different subjects was used. The study combined high-throughput TCR immunosequencing, statistical association of individual TCRs with disease status, and machine learning to predict cytomegalovirus infection status.

Donors formed part of the validation cohort, which comprised fewer than 150 subjects and was distinct from the first cohort of over 500 subjects. The library was built by means of the immunoSEQ multiplex PCR assay. The authors' analysis ran thus. A statistical classification framework was built for diagnosing cytomegalovirus status from the catalog of TCR beta chain sequences. Sourced from immuneACCESS, this table was stored by TCRdb with only in-frame sequences that have V and J called. A share of the clones is absent; for the studies checked, an unresolved V gene accounts for under half, and the remainder has no known explanation. V, J and clone size are those of that table, while D and trimming were read from the DNA. The sample table contains 110,000 to 150,000 clones; only one count was recorded for roughly 92% of them. The biggest ten clones account for approximately 0.7% of the sample. Its CDR3 holds 15 amino acids, cysteine through phenylalanine. Only the CDR3 part of the read is kept: 45 bases, read in frame from the first base. The germline V gene provides CDR1 SGHRS and CDR2 YFSETQ. Compared with germline, V lacks 5 bases and J lacks 0 bases; bases without a gene match: 5.

General findings and caveats noted by the study authors: All 120 or so repertoires were used to score co-occurrence in the validation cohort in a later analysis, because that analysis had no HLA typing for the cohort. The classifier was reported to diagnose cytomegalovirus status with high specificity and sensitivity in both the original cohort and the validation cohort. The authors suggested that the approach could potentially be extended to other disease states and immunological phenotypes. In vitro tests confirmed that a few of the cytomegalovirus-associated TCR beta chains recognize cytomegalovirus antigens. The study gave a list of roughly 150 TCR beta chains associated with cytomegalovirus. Most TCR sequences were seen in very few donors, while some public TCRs were found in many individuals. Subsequent analysis determined that TCRs grouped into clusters in the first cohort also showed a tendency toward co-occurrence across the 90 to 150 validation repertoires, and approximately 94% of cluster scores exceeded 0.

The rearranged segments are TRBV5-1 and TRBJ2-3, with 8 middle bases fitting TRBD2. This sequence originates from a man aged 18 to 35 in good health and CMV-seronegative. Sequenced: PBMCs. The CDR3 region has the sequence CASRELAESTDTQYF. The DNA is TGCGCCAGCAGGGAACTAGCGGAGAGCACAGATACGCAGTATTTT.